The TCR beta chain described here comes from a study of lymphopenia after photon versus proton radiotherapy. Study observations and caveats: Relative stability marked proton patients; photon patients lost diversity and naive cells. Better survival with proton therapy was suggested as possible, not demonstrated. In patients who died, overall survival fell as post-nadir TCR diversity dropped more. Oligoclonal CD8+ Temra expansion after nadir drove photon patients' diversity drop.

The CDR3 sequence is 18 residues long. With 0 bases clipped from V and 2 bases from J, the junction kept 9 bases outside the gene matches. Germline V lookup: CDR1 LGHNA, CDR2 YSLEER. Produced via immunoSEQ multiplex PCR; TCRdb's table is partial and in-frame only. The repertoire includes about 29,000 clones, approximately 90% of them detected once, and 50% sits in the top ten. Points on this clone: Its matching antigen is unknown.

The input for sequencing was peripheral blood, taken from a patient treated with proton-based radiotherapy. This chain uses TRBV4-3 with TRBJ1-2, with 10 bases identical to TRBD1. This sequence originates from a woman aged 60-75 years with cholangiocarcinoma. Some clones in this sample may be carry-over from other donors' samples. CDR3 nucleotides: TGCGCCAGCAGCCAAGATGGCCGGACAGGGGGAGGAAACTATGGCTACACCTTC. Its protein is CASSQDGRTGGGNYGYTF.